Listed below are T cell receptor beta chains from one sample, sequenced in a study of blood T cell repertoires in COVID-19. Sequencing used immunoSEQ multiplex PCR; TCRdb keeps in-frame clones, though not all of them. The table has hundreds of thousands of clones, 87% seen once. Material for sequencing was peripheral blood. Receptor source: a man aged 18 to 29 with active or convalescent COVID-19. The CDR3 runs from the conserved cysteine through the conserved F or W. Fields, in order: D gene, CDR3 length, clone size, V gene, J gene, CDR3 DNA, CDR3 protein. A D gene is named only where the DNA matches it firmly. Size is omitted from some rows. Given values are once, few, many or a class for expanded clones.

>TRBD1|14|.|TRBV28|TRBJ1-2
TGTGCCAGCAGTTGGACAGGGGTTAACTATGGCTACACCTTC
CASSWTGVNYGYTF
>TRBD2|17|.|TRBV2|TRBJ2-3
TGTGCCAGCACCGACGGGGGTACTAGCGGATTCACAGATACGCAGTATTTT
CASTDGGTSGFTDTQYF
>TRBD2|15|.|TRBV4-2|TRBJ2-7
TGTGCCAGCAGCCTAGGGACTAGCGGCTCCTACGAGCAGTACTTC
CASSLGTSGSYEQYF
>TRBD1|14|.|TRBV27|TRBJ1-5
TGTGCCAGCAGTTTGGGACAGGGGGAACAGCCCCAGCATTTT
CASSLGQGEQPQHF
>.|13|.|TRBV6-5|TRBJ1-2
TGTGCCAGCTATTCAGTCTTGGACTATGGCTACACCTTC
CASYSVLDYGYTF
>.|12|.|TRBV6-5|TRBJ1-5
TGTGCCAGCACCTCCCTTCTAGTGGCCCAGCATTTT
CASTSLLVAQHF
>.|14|.|TRBV11-3|TRBJ1-1
TGTGCCAGCAGCTTAGATAGGGGAGCGGGAGAAGCTTTCTTT
CASSLDRGAGEAFF
>TRBD1|14|.|TRBV28|TRBJ1-2
TGTGCCAGCAGTTCTCCGGACAGGGTCCATGGCTACACCTTC
CASSSPDRVHGYTF
>TRBD1|14|.|TRBV9|TRBJ2-1
TGTGCCAGCAGCTCTAGTGGGGACAGTAATGAGCAGTTCTTC
CASSSSGDSNEQFF
>.|16|few|TRBV7-9|TRBJ2-3
TGTGCCAGCAGCCCAAGGGACATCACTAGCACAGATACGCAGTATTTT
CASSPRDITSTDTQYF
>.|14|.|TRBV13|TRBJ1-5
TGTGCCAGCAGCTCCAGGGGTAGCAATCAGCCCCAGCATTTT
CASSSRGSNQPQHF
>.|14|once|TRBV28|TRBJ1-2
TGTGCCAGCAGGTCCACAGGGAGTCGACATGGCTACACCTTC
CASRSTGSRHGYTF
>.|10|.|TRBV9|TRBJ1-2
TGTGCCAGCAGCCCAGGCCCCCGCTTCTTC
CASSPGPRFF
>.|14|few|TRBV4-3|TRBJ1-1
TGCGCCAGCAGCCAAGACCTCCTGAACACTGAAGCTTTCTTT
CASSQDLLNTEAFF
>.|15|once|TRBV15|TRBJ2-5
TGTGCCACCAGTTTCAGCGGATCCAGTGGGGAGACCCAGTACTTC
CATSFSGSSGETQYF
>TRBD2|15|once|TRBV9|TRBJ2-1
TGTGCCAGCAGTGGCACTAGCGGGGCCTACAATGAGCAGTTCTTC
CASSGTSGAYNEQFF
>.|16|.|TRBV4-1|TRBJ1-1
TGCGCCAGCAGCCAAGTCCCAGGGCCAATGAACACTGAAGCTTTCTTT
CASSQVPGPMNTEAFF
>.|13|.|TRBV27|TRBJ1-4
TGTGCCAGCAGTCTCCGACAGAATGAAAAACTGTTTTTT
CASSLRQNEKLFF
>TRBD1|16|.|TRBV4-1|TRBJ1-2
TGCGCCAGCAGCCACTACTACAGGACAGGGGTGGATGGCTACACCTTC
CASSHYYRTGVDGYTF
>TRBD2|15|.|TRBV7-2|TRBJ2-7
TGTGCCAGCAGCCCACTAGCGGGGGTAGCCTACGAGCAGTACTTC
CASSPLAGVAYEQYF
>TRBD2|15|.|TRBV7-7|TRBJ2-3
TGTGCCAGCAGCGCCCAGCCGGGGGGGCAAGATACGCAGTATTTT
CASSAQPGGQDTQYF
>TRBD2|17|.|TRBV29-1|TRBJ2-1
TGCAGCGTTGACTGGGGAAGGGCTAGCGGGGTCTACAATGAGCAGTTCTTC
CSVDWGRASGVYNEQFF
>.|13|.|TRBV16|TRBJ2-2
TGTGCCAGCAGCCAATTTGAGGACGGGGAGCTGTTTTTT
CASSQFEDGELFF
>.|14|.|TRBV6-5|TRBJ1-6
TGTGCCAGCCTTCGGGGCTCCTATAATTCACCCCTCCACTTT
CASLRGSYNSPLHF
>TRBD1|16|few|TRBV19|TRBJ1-2
TGTGCCAGTAGACGACAGGGGAGGAAAGGTCAGGATGGCTACACCTTC
CASRRQGRKGQDGYTF
>TRBD1|17|.|TRBV19|TRBJ1-5
TGTGCCAGTAGTGTGGGATCCTCGGGACAGGGTCATCAGCCCCAGCATTTT
CASSVGSSGQGHQPQHF
>TRBD2|16|.|TRBV7-9|TRBJ2-3
TGTGCCAGCAGCCCCTGGGCTAGCGGGGGGGCAGATACGCAGTATTTT
CASSPWASGGADTQYF
>TRBD1|14|.|TRBV6-5|TRBJ1-5
TGTGCCAGCAGTTATTCAGGGGGCAGTCAGCCCCAGCATTTT
CASSYSGGSQPQHF
>.|14|once|TRBV7-9|TRBJ1-3
TGTGCCAGCAGCCCCAACAGCTCTGGAAACACCATATATTTT
CASSPNSSGNTIYF
>TRBD1|15|once|TRBV5-4|TRBJ1-2
TGTGCCAGCAGTAGATCAGGGGGCGCTTACTATGGCTACACCTTC
CASSRSGGAYYGYTF
>TRBD2|15|.|TRBV18|TRBJ2-7
TGTGCCAGCTCACCGCCGGGACTAGCGTTGTACGAGCAGTACTTC
CASSPPGLALYEQYF
>.|14|.|TRBV5-1|TRBJ2-3
TGCGCCAGCAGAGTTAGTACCTACACAGATACGCAGTATTTT
CASRVSTYTDTQYF
>TRBD2|20|.|TRBV3-1/TRBV3-2|TRBJ2-2
TGTGCCAGCAGCCAAGATTCGGGAGTTCGTTACGGGAGGTTGCCCGGGGAGCTGTTTTTT
CASSQDSGVRYGRLPGELFF
>.|19|.|TRBV7-2|TRBJ2-3
TGTGCCAGCAGCTTAATCATAGTCTTCCGGGATCTATTCGCAGATACGCAGTATTTT
CASSLIIVFRDLFADTQYF
>.|16|.|TRBV18|TRBJ1-3
TGTGCCAGCTCACCACCGTCGGGGGACCAAGGAAACACCATATATTTT
CASSPPSGDQGNTIYF
>.|16|.|TRBV11-2|TRBJ2-7
TGTGCCAGCAGCCACCCGGGGCAGGGGCCAACCTACGAGCAGTACTTC
CASSHPGQGPTYEQYF
>TRBD2|14|.|TRBV19|TRBJ2-3
TGTGCCAGCACCGTAGCGGGGTACACAGATACGCAGTATTTT
CASTVAGYTDTQYF
>TRBD2|15|.|TRBV6-2/TRBV6-3|TRBJ2-3
TGTGCCAGCAGTTTGGGGGGGGGACCCACAGATACGCAGTATTTT
CASSLGGGPTDTQYF
>TRBD2|16|.|TRBV10-3|TRBJ2-3
TGTGCCATCAAAGCCGGGACTAGATTTAACACAGATACGCAGTATTTT
CAIKAGTRFNTDTQYF
>.|12|once|TRBV2|TRBJ1-4
TGTGCCAGCAACGAAGGCGGGTGGAAACTGTTTTTT
CASNEGGWKLFF
>.|18|.|TRBV10-1|TRBJ1-1
TGCGCCAGCACCCTACCTCGGACAGTCTCCTCAATGAACACTGAAGCTTTCTTT
CASTLPRTVSSMNTEAFF
>.|13|.|TRBV12-3/TRBV12-4|TRBJ2-7
TGTGCCAGCAGTTTTCCAGGGTTCAACGAGCAGTACTTC
CASSFPGFNEQYF
>.|14|once|TRBV10-3|TRBJ2-7
TGTGCCATCAGGGGGACTTCAAGCTCCTACGAGCAGTACTTC
CAIRGTSSSYEQYF
>.|13|.|TRBV19|TRBJ2-3
TGTGCCAGTAGTGTTCAGGGTCCAGATACGCAGTATTTT
CASSVQGPDTQYF
>.|15|.|TRBV6-5|TRBJ1-1
TGTGCCAGCAGTTACGATCGGGGATCTAACACTGAAGCTTTCTTT
CASSYDRGSNTEAFF
>TRBD1|13|few|TRBV4-1|TRBJ2-7
TGCGCCAGCAGCCAACCTAACAGGGGCGAGCAGTACTTC
CASSQPNRGEQYF
>TRBD2|18|.|TRBV7-8|TRBJ2-3
TGTGCCAGCAGCCAATGGACTAGCGGGAGGGTCGGGGCAGATACGCAGTATTTT
CASSQWTSGRVGADTQYF